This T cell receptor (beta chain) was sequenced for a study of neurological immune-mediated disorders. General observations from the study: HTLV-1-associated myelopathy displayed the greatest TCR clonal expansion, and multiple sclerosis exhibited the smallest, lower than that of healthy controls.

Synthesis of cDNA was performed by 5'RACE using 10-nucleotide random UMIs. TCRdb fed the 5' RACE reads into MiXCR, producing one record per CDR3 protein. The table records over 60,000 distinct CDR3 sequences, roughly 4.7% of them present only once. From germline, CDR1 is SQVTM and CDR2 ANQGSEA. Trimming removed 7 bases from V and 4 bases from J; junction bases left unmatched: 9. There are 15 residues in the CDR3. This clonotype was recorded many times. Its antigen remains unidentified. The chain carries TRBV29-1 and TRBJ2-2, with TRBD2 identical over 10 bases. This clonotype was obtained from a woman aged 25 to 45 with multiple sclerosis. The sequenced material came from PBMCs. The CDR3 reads CSGGASGGGTGELFF. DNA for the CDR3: TGCAGCGGAGGGGCTAGCGGGGGAGGCACCGGGGAGCTGTTTTTT.